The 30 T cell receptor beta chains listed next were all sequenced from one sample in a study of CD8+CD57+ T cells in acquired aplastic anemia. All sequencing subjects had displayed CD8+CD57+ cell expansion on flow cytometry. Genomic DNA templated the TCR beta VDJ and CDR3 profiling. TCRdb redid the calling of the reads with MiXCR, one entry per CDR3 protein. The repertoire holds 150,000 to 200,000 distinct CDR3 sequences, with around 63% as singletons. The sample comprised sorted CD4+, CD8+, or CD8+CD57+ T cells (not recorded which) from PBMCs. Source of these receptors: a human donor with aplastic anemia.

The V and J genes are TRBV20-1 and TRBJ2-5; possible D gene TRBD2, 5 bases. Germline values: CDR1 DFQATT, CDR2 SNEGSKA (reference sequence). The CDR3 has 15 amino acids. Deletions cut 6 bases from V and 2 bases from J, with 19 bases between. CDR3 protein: CSATSRTGRQETQYF. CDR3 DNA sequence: TGCAGTGCCACCTCGCGGACTGGCCGGCAAGAGACCCAGTACTTC.

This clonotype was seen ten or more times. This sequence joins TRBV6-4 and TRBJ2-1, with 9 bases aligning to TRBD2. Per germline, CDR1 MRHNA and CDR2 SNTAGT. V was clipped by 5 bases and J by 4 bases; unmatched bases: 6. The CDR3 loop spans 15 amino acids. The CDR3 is CASSSGGGEYNEQFF. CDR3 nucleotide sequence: TGTGCCAGCAGTAGTGGCGGGGGGGAATACAATGAGCAGTTCTTC.

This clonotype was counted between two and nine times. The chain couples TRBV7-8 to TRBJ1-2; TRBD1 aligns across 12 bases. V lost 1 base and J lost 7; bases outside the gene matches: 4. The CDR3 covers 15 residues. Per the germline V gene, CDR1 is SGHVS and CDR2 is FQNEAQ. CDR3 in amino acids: CASSLGGQGAFGYTF. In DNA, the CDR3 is TGTGCCAGCAGCTTAGGGGGACAGGGGGCTTTTGGCTACACCTTC.

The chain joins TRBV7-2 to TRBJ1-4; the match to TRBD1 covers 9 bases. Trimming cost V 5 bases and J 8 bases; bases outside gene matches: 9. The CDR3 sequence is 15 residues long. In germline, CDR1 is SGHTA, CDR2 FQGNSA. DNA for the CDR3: TGTGCCAGCAGCAAGCCGGGACAGGGACGAGAAAAACTGTTTTTT. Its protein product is CASSKPGQGREKLFF. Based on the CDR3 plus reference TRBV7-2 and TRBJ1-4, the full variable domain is GAGVSQSPSNKVTEKGKDVELRCDPISGHTALYWYRQSLGQGLEFLIYFQGNSAPDKSGLPSDRFSAERTGGSVSTLTIQRTQQEDSAVYLCASSKPGQGREKLFFGSGTQLSVL.

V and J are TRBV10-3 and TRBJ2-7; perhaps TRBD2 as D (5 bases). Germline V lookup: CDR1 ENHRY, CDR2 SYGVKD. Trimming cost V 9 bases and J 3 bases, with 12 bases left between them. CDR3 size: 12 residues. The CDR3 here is CAIDPGDYEQYF. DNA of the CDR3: TGTGCCATAGACCCCGGGGACTACGAGCAGTACTTC.

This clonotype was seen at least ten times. The CDR3 nucleotides are TGCGCCAGCAGCCAAGTAACTATGAATGGAAACACCATATATTTT. It encodes CASSQVTMNGNTIYF. J is TRBJ1-3 and V is TRBV4-1, with D hard to call. This CDR3 has 15 residues. Germline CDR1 and CDR2: MGHRA and YSYEKL. Trimming shortened V by 1 base and J by 3 bases, and 10 bases separated the two germline ends.

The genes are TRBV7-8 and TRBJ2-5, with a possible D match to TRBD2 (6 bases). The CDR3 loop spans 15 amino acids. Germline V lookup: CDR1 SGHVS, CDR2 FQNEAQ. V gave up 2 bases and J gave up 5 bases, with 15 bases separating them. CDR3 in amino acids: CASSLQRAQRETQYF. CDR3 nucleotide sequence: TGTGCCAGCAGCTTACAGCGGGCCCAACGGGAGACCCAGTACTTC.

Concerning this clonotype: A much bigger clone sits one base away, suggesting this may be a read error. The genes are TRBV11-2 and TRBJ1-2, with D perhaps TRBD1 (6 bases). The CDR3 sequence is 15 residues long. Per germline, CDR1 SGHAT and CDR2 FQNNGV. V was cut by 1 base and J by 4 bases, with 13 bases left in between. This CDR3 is CASSLGGRVTYGYTF. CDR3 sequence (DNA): TGTGCCAGCAGCTTAGGGGGGCGGGTCACCTATGGCTACACCTTC.

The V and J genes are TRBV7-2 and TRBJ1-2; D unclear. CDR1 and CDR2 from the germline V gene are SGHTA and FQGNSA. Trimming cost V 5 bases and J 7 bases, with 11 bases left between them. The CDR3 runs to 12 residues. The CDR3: CASSPGVGGYTF. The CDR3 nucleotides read TGTGCCAGCAGCCCCGGTGTGGGTGGCTACACCTTC.

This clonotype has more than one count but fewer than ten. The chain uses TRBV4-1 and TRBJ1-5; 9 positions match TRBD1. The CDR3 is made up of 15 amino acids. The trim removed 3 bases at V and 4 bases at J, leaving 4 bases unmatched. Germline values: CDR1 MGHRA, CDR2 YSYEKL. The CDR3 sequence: CASSQGQGLNQPQHF. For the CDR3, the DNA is TGCGCCAGCAGCCAGGGACAGGGACTTAATCAGCCCCAGCATTTT.

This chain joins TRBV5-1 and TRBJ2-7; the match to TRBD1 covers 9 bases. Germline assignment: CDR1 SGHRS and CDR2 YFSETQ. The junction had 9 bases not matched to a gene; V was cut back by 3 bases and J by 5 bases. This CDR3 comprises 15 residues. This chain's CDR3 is CASSSQTGGIDEQYF. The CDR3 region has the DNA TGCGCCAGCAGCTCCCAGACAGGGGGAATTGACGAGCAGTACTTC.

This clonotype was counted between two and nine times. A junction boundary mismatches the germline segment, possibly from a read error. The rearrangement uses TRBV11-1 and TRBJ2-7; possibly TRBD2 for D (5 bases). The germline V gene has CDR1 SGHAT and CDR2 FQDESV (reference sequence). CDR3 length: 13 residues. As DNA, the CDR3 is TGTGCCAGCAGCTTACCGGTGGGTAGTGGGCGGAGGTTC. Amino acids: CASSLPVGSGRRF. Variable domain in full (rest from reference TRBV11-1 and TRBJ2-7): EAEVAQSPRYKITEKSQAVAFWCDPISGHATLYWYRQILGQGPELLVQFQDESVVDDSQLPKDRFSAERLKGVDSTLKIQPAELGDSAMYLCASSLPVGSGRRFGPGTRLTVT.

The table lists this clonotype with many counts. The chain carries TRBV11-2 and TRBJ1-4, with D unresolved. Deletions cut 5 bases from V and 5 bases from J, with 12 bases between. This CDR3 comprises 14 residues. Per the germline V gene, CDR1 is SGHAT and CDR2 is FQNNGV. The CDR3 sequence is CASSRDGGNEKLFF. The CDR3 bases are TGTGCCAGCAGCCGAGACGGAGGGAATGAAAAACTGTTTTTT.

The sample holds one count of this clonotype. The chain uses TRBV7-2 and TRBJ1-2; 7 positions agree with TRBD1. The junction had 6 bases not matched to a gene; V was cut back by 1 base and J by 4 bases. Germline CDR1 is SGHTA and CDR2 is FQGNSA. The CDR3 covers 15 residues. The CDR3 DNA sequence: TGTGCCAGCAGCTTAGGGGCGGGACAGAGCTATGGCTACACCTTC. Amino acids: CASSLGAGQSYGYTF.

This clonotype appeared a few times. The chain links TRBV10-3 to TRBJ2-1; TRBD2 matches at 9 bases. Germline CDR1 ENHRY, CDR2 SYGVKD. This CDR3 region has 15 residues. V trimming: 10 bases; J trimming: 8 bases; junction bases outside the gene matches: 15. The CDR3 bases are TGTGCCACCAATCGGGCGCGGGAGGGCCTCGATGAGCAGTTCTTC. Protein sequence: CATNRAREGLDEQFF.

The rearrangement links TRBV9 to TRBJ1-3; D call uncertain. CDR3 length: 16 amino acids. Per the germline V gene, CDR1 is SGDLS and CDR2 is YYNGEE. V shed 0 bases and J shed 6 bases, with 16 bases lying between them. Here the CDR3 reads CASSVGASLAKNTIYF. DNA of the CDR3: TGTGCCAGCAGCGTAGGGGCTAGCTTAGCCAAAAACACCATATATTTT.

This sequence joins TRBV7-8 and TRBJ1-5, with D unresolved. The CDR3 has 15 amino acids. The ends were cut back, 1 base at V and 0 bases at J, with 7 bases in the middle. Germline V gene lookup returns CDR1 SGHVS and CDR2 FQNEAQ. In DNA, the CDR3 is TGTGCCAGCAGCTTAGAGGAGGATAGCAATCAGCCCCAGCATTTT. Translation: CASSLEEDSNQPQHF.

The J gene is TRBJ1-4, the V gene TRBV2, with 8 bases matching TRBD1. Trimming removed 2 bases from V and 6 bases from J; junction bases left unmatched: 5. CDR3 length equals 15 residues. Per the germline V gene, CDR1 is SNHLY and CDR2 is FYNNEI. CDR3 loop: CASSETGGVDEKLFF. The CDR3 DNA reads TGTGCCAGCAGTGAAACAGGGGGTGTCGATGAAAAACTGTTTTTT.

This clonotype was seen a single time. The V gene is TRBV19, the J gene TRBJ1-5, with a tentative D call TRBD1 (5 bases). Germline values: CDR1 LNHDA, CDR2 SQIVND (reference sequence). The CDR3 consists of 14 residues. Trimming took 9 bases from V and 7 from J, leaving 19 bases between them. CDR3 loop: CASSLGRNDQPQHF. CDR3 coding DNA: TGTGCCAGCAGTTTGGGACGGAATGACCAGCCCCAGCATTTT. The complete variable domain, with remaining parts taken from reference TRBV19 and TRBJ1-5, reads DGGITQSPKYLFRKEGQNVTLSCEQNLNHDAMYWYRQDPGQGLRLIYYSQIVNDFQKGDIAEGYSVSREKKESFPLTVTSAQKNPTAFYLCASSLGRNDQPQHFGDGTRLSIL.

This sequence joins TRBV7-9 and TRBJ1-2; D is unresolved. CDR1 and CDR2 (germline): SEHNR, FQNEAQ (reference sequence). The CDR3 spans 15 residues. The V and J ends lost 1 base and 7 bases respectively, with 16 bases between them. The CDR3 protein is CASSLVPGGLSGYTF. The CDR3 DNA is TGTGCCAGCAGCTTAGTCCCAGGTGGGCTGAGTGGCTACACCTTC.

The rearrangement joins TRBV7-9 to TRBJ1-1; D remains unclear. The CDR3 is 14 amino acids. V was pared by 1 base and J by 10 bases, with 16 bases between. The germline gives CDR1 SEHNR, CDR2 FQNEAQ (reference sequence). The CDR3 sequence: CASSLDMETPRAFF. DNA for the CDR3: TGTGCCAGCAGCTTAGATATGGAGACACCGAGAGCTTTCTTT.

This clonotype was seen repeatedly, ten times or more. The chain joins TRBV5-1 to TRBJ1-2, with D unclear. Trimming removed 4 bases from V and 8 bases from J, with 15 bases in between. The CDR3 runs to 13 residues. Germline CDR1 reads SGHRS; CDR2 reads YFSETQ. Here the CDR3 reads CASSPSKGEGYTF. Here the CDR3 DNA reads TGCGCCAGCAGCCCATCCAAGGGAGAGGGCTACACCTTC. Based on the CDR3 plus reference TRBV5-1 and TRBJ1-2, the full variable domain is KAGVTQTPRYLIKTRGQQVTLSCSPISGHRSVSWYQQTPGQGLQFLFEYFSETQRNKGNFPGRFSGRQFSNSRSEMNVSTLELGDSALYLCASSPSKGEGYTFGSGTRLTVV.

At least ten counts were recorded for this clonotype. The CDR3 DNA reads as TGTGCCAGCAGCCGCGGTAATTCACCCCTCCACTTT. As protein: CASSRGNSPLHF. The genes are TRBV7-6 and TRBJ1-6, with D hard to call. The CDR3 runs 12 residues. Deletions cut 5 bases from V and 6 bases from J, with 5 bases between. CDR1 and CDR2 from the germline V gene are SGHVS and FNYEAQ.

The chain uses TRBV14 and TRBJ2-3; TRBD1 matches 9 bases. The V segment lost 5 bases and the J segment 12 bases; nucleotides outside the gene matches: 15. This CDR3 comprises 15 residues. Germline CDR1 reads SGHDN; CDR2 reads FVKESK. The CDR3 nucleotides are TGTGCCAGCAGCGGGTGGGGACAGGGCCAAGAGACCCAGTATTTT. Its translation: CASSGWGQGQETQYF.

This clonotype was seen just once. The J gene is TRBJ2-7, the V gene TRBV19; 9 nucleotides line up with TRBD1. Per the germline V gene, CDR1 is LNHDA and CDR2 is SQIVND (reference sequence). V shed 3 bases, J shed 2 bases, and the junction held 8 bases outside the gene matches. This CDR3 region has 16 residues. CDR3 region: CASSIGGTGSPYEQYF. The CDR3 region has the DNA TGTGCCAGTAGTATTGGCGGGACAGGGTCCCCCTACGAGCAGTACTTC.

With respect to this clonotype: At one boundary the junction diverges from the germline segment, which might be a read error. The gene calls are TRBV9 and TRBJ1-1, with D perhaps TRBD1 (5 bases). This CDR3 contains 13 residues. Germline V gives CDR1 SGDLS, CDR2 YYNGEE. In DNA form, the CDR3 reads TGTGCCAGAAGCGTCGGGGGTAGCACTGAAGCTTTCTTT. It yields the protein CARSVGGSTEAFF.

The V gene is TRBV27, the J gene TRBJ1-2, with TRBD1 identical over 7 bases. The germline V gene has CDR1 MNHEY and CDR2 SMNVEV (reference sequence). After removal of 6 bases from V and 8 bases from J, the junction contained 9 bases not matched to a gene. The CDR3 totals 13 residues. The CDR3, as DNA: TGTGCCAGCAGCCTAACAGGGGACCAAGGCTACACCTTC. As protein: CASSLTGDQGYTF.

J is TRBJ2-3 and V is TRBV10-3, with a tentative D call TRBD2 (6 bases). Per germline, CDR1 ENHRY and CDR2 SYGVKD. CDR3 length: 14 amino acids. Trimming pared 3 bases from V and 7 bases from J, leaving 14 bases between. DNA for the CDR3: TGTGCCATCAGTGAACCCGGACGGGAGAATACGCAGTATTTT. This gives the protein CAISEPGRENTQYF.

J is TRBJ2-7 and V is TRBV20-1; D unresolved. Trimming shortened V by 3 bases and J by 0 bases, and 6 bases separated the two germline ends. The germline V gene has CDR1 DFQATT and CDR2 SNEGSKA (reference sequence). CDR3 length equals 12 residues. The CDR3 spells CSASETSYEQYF. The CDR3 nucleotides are TGCAGTGCTAGCGAAACCTCCTACGAGCAGTACTTC.

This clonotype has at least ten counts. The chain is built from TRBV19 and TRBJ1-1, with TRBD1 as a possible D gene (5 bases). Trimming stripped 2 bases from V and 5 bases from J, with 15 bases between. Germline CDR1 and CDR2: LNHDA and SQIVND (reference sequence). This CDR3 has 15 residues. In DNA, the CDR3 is TGTGCCAGTAGTATATACGGAGTACAGGAAACTGAAGCTTTCTTT. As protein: CASSIYGVQETEAFF.